Listed here are 17 T cell receptor beta chains from one sample, sequenced in a study of graft-versus-host responses after intestinal transplantation (dated by TCRdb to the early 2020s). Library generation was performed with the immunoSEQ multiplex PCR assay. TCRdb obtained this table from immuneACCESS and retained in-frame rearrangements with V and J assigned. These tables miss some clones; where compared with another copy, unresolved V genes account for less than half of the shortfall, and the remainder is unexplained. The sample records about 130,000 clones, roughly 92% of which are singletons. Over 0.15% of the sample is in the top ten clones. These TCRs are of unknown antigen specificity. The time point label on this specimen signifies: cells obtained before transplantation from donor or recipient. Material: unstimulated CD4+ T cells sorted from spleen or lymph node cells, obtained before intestinal transplant. Every receptor here comes from a human donor who received an intestinal transplant.

This clone has a handful of counts. The rearrangement joins TRBV10-3 to TRBJ2-5; perhaps TRBD2 as D (6 bases). CDR1 and CDR2 (germline): ENHRY, SYGVKD. The CDR3 is made up of 14 amino acids. Trimming stripped 7 bases from V and 0 bases from J, with 12 bases between. The CDR3 sequence is CAINRQRDQETQYF. DNA for the CDR3: TGTGCCATCAACCGCCAGCGGGACCAAGAGACCCAGTACTTC.

The V call is TRBV10-2, the J call TRBJ2-3; 9 nucleotides match TRBD1. The V segment lost 6 bases and the J segment 4 bases; nucleotides outside the gene matches: 5. This CDR3 is 14 amino acids long. Germline CDR1 WSHSY, CDR2 SAAADI. This CDR3 is CASSATGGADTQYF. CDR3 DNA sequence: TGCGCCAGCAGCGCGACAGGGGGTGCAGATACGCAGTATTTT.

The CDR3 bases are TGTGCCAGCTCTGGGACAGGGGGCTCTCCTAACTATGGCTACACCTTC. Translating gives CASSGTGGSPNYGYTF. This chain connects TRBV9 to TRBJ1-2; 12 bases fit TRBD1. The V gene's germline CDR1 is SGDLS and CDR2 YYNGEE. Germline trimming cut 7 bases from V and 0 bases from J; bases unmatched to any gene: 7. The CDR3 sequence is 16 residues long.

The chain couples TRBV2 to TRBJ1-2; D is ambiguous. Germline V CDR1 and CDR2: SNHLY, FYNNEI. This CDR3 is 13 amino acids long. V lost 11 bases to trimming and J lost 4 bases, with 17 bases between them. CDR3 nucleotide sequence: TGTGCCTTCGAGTTAGGAAAGCGCTATGGCTACACCTTC. Translation gives CAFELGKRYGYTF.

This rearrangement joins TRBV7-3 to TRBJ2-2, with 11 bases identical to TRBD1. CDR1 SGHTA and CDR2 FQGTGA come from the germline V gene. The length of the CDR3 is 16 residues. Trimming cost V 6 bases and J 7 bases; bases outside gene matches: 10. The CDR3 loop is CASSSKDRGPSGELFF. The DNA of the CDR3 is TGTGCCAGCAGTTCTAAGGACAGGGGGCCGAGCGGGGAGCTGTTTTTT. Full variable domain (outside the CDR3, taken from reference TRBV7-3 and TRBJ2-2): GAGVSQTPSNKVTEKGKYVELRCDPISGHTALYWYRQSLGQGPEFLIYFQGTGAADDSGLPNDRFFAVRPEGSVSTLKIQRTERGDSAVYLCASSSKDRGPSGELFFGEGSRLTVL.

The rearrangement joins TRBV5-1 to TRBJ1-3; D gene unclear. Trimming removed 1 base from V and 0 bases from J, with 5 bases in between. This CDR3 is built from 14 residues. Germline CDR1 SGHRS, CDR2 YFSETQ. The CDR3 DNA reads TGCGCCAGCAGCTTGACCAACTCTGGAAACACCATATATTTT. Residues: CASSLTNSGNTIYF.

The chain carries TRBV15 and TRBJ2-1; D call uncertain. The CDR3 runs to 13 residues. Trimming shortened V by 3 bases and J by 9 bases, and 12 bases separated the two germline ends. Looked up from germline, CDR1 is LNHNV and CDR2 is YYDKDF (reference sequence). CDR3 protein: CATSRPQAREQFF. The CDR3 bases are TGTGCCACCAGCAGGCCCCAAGCTCGTGAGCAGTTCTTC.

This chain connects TRBV5-4 to TRBJ2-5; D possibly uses TRBD1 or TRBD2 (6 bases each). Germline V CDR1 and CDR2: SGHNT, YYREEE (reference sequence). This CDR3 comprises 15 residues. The V end lost 1 base, the J end lost 5 bases, and 15 bases lay between the germline ends. The CDR3 protein is CASSLPGALGETQYF. As DNA, the CDR3 is TGTGCCAGCAGCTTGCCGGGGGCCCTTGGGGAGACCCAGTACTTC.

The rearrangement links TRBV18 to TRBJ1-3; D not certain. This CDR3 contains 13 residues. V lost 4 bases to trimming and J lost 0 bases, with 4 bases between them. Germline V gene sequence: CDR1 KGHSH, CDR2 LQKENI. CDR3 nucleotides: TGTGCCAGCTCACTATACTCTGGAAACACCATATATTTT. Residues: CASSLYSGNTIYF.

V is TRBV6-5 and J is TRBJ1-2; no reliable D call. This CDR3 has 12 amino acids. Trimming took 3 bases from V and 4 from J, leaving 6 bases between them. Germline assignment: CDR1 MNHEY and CDR2 SVGAGI. In DNA, the CDR3 is TGTGCCAGCAGTTATGGGGTCTATGGCTACACCTTC. It specifies CASSYGVYGYTF.

The rearrangement uses TRBV27 and TRBJ1-2, with 8 bases that match TRBD1. V lost 6 bases and J lost 8; bases outside the gene matches: 14. This CDR3 spans 15 amino acids. Germline-derived CDR1 and CDR2 are MNHEY and SMNVEV (reference sequence). The CDR3 coding sequence is TGTGCCAGCAGCCCTACCCCGGGACAGGATTTGGGCTACACCTTC. This encodes CASSPTPGQDLGYTF.

This chain uses TRBV13 with TRBJ2-7; 8 bases align to TRBD1. Trimming took 2 bases from V and 6 from J; bases not matched to a gene: 27. The CDR3 sequence is 21 residues long. Germline loops: CDR1 PRHDT, CDR2 FYEKMQ (reference sequence). This chain's CDR3 is CASSLSIFRRAPLDRVSEQYF. In DNA form, the CDR3 reads TGTGCCAGCAGCTTATCCATCTTTAGAAGGGCACCCCTGGACAGGGTTTCCGAGCAGTACTTC.

The J gene is TRBJ1-5, the V gene TRBV19, with D unclear. In germline, CDR1 is LNHDA, CDR2 SQIVND (reference sequence). The CDR3 is 16 residues long. The ends were cut back, 0 bases at V and 4 bases at J, with 13 bases in the middle. CDR3 in amino acids: CASSIDVTSRNQPQHF. The DNA for the CDR3 is TGTGCCAGTAGTATAGATGTCACCTCTAGGAATCAGCCCCAGCATTTT.

This chain links TRBV27 with TRBJ2-7; D is perhaps TRBD2 (7 bases). V shed 1 base and J shed 4 bases, with 20 bases lying between them. This CDR3 is built from 17 residues. Per the germline V gene, CDR1 is MNHEY and CDR2 is SMNVEV (reference sequence). This CDR3 is CASSLWFGQGRVYEQYF. CDR3 in DNA: TGTGCCAGCAGTTTATGGTTCGGTCAGGGGAGGGTTTACGAGCAGTACTTC.

CDR3 sequence reads: CSVHRDSSNNEQFF. The CDR3 coding sequence is TGCAGCGTGCACCGGGACAGTTCCAACAATGAGCAGTTCTTC. This sequence joins TRBV29-1 and TRBJ2-1; 7 bases line up with TRBD1. The CDR3 runs 14 residues. V was clipped by 6 bases and J by 5 bases; unmatched bases: 10. From germline, CDR1 is SQVTM and CDR2 ANQGSEA.

The rearrangement uses TRBV9 and TRBJ2-5, with D possibly called TRBD1 or TRBD2 (5 bases each). Trimming stripped 1 base from V and 2 bases from J, with 12 bases between. The CDR3 covers 15 residues. CDR1 is SGDLS and CDR2 is YYNGEE in the germline V gene. The CDR3 bases are TGTGCCAGCAGCGTATGGGGGAGCTTACAAGAGACCCAGTACTTC. Protein product: CASSVWGSLQETQYF.

V usage is TRBV2 and J usage is TRBJ2-7; D remains ambiguous. CDR1 and CDR2 (germline): SNHLY, FYNNEI. The V and J ends lost 10 bases and 5 bases respectively, with 21 bases between them. The CDR3 length is 14 residues. CDR3 nucleotide sequence: TGTGCCACCACCCTAGAGCAGGTCGGCCACGAGCAGTACTTC. Translated: CATTLEQVGHEQYF.